Sequencing of this T cell receptor (beta chain) was carried out in a study of cytomegalovirus exposure and HLA in healthy donors. V shed 1 base and J 7 bases; nucleotides not matched to a gene: 12. Germline assignment: CDR1 SGHRS and CDR2 YFSETQ. The CDR3 sequence is 19 residues long. The study, taken as a whole, reports: Cytomegalovirus status, reportedly, was diagnosed with high specificity and sensitivity by the classifier. The number of N-insertions in an Asian-associated ancestry cluster was reportedly below the 666-donor mean in a later analysis.

This clone was counted once. Antigen specificity is unknown. Primers for the PCR totalled 60 Vbeta and 13 Jbeta. Assay: immunoSEQ multiplex PCR; the TCRdb copy retains only in-frame clones and omits some. The repertoire holds about 88,000 clones, with 70% to 90% as singletons. Material: PBMCs. This TCR derives from a man aged 18-30 years in good health and CMV-seronegative. The V gene is TRBV5-1, the J gene TRBJ2-1; 15 bases map to TRBD2. As DNA, the CDR3 is TGCGCCAGCAGCTTGATAGGACTAGCGGGAGGGCCCTCGTTGAATGAGCAGTTCTTC. It translates to CASSLIGLAGGPSLNEQFF.